This T cell receptor (beta chain) was profiled in a study of regulatory T cells in long-lasting Graves disease. With respect to this clonotype: The antigen is undetermined.

Indicated time point: newly diagnosed GD, antithyroid drugs for less than 3 months. PBMC-derived RNA was used for the TCR library. Arm-PCR of CDR3 regions and iRepertoire HTBI primers were the basis on which TCR beta libraries were built. TCRdb reanalysed the multiplex PCR reads using MiXCR and keeps one entry per CDR3 protein. Of hundreds of thousands of distinct CDR3 sequences listed, around an eighth are singletons. Study results and limitations: Whereas new patients shared some 970 public clonotypes, persistent patients shared more, at 2,500 to 3,500.

This sample was also put to use in a study of T cells in Graves' hyperthyroidism and ophthalmopathy. As that report states: Researchers defined stable Graves' hyperthyroidism as no ophthalmopathy progression within 18 months. Most thyroid clonotypes with frequency above 0.001 were detected in blood.

The sample here was peripheral blood mononuclear cells (PBMCs), taken at new diagnosis, from a patient treated with antithyroid drugs. The sequence derives from a man aged 25 to 40 with Graves disease.

The CDR3, as DNA: TGTGCCAGCCATCCGAAAGGGTCCTACAATGAGCAGTTCTTC. Translation gives CASHPKGSYNEQFF. The V call is TRBV6-1, the J call TRBJ2-1; D is uncertain. V lost 8 bases and J lost 1, with 12 bases in between. Germline V gene lookup returns CDR1 MNHNS and CDR2 SASEGT. CDR3 size: 14 residues.